This T cell receptor (beta chain) comes out of a study of blood T cell repertoires in COVID-19. Study context: Both acute and convalescent COVID-19 samples were obtained from the United States, Italy and Spain. The analysed material was cDNA or gDNA that came from T cells, B-cell-depleted T cells, or PBMCs.

In the authors' methods: Estimation of nucleated cell counts was performed using reference gene primer amplification. Data came from immunoSEQ multiplex PCR; TCRdb stores just in-frame clones and leaves some out. V and J calls and clone size come straight from that table; D and trimming were deduced from the DNA. The table has a few hundred thousand clones, around 87% seen once; the top ten hold over 6%. The CDR3 covers 12 residues. Trimming stripped 3 bases from V and 9 bases from J, with 11 bases between. Germline lookup yields CDR1 SEHNR and CDR2 FQNEAQ (reference sequence). This TCR was sampled from a woman aged 70 to 79 with active or convalescent COVID-19. The rearrangement links TRBV7-9 to TRBJ2-5; weak D call: TRBD1 (5 bases). Input material: peripheral blood. Here the CDR3 reads CASSLGLEAQYF. The CDR3, as DNA: TGTGCCAGCAGCTTGGGGCTCGAGGCCCAGTACTTC.